This TCR beta chain came from a study of blood T cell repertoires in COVID-19. Study-wide context: COVID-19 samples from acute and convalescent phases originated in the United States, Italy and Spain.

This clone was counted a single time. Clones were sequenced by immunoSEQ multiplex PCR, and TCRdb holds only the in-frame ones, with some missing. Here the sample spans 200,000 to 250,000 clones, 85% to 90% being singletons. CDR1 is MDHEN, CDR2 SYDVKM, per germline. CDR3 length: 16 residues. Trimming shortened V by 3 bases and J by 1 base, and 15 bases separated the two germline ends. This chain uses TRBV28 with TRBJ1-1; D is unresolved. The TCR was taken from a woman in her fifties or sixties with acute COVID-19. The material sequenced was PBMCs or T cells enriched from blood (not recorded which). The CDR3 here is CASSLGLATQNTEAFF. The CDR3 DNA reads TGTGCCAGCAGTTTGGGCCTGGCGACGCAGAACACTGAAGCTTTCTTT.